This T cell receptor beta chain was recovered during a study of blood T cell repertoires in COVID-19 (dated by TCRdb to 2018 to 2021). A note on the overall study: Samples covering the acute and convalescent phases of COVID-19 were provided by collaborators in the United States, Italy and Spain. A freely available public database, intended as a resource for researchers studying the immune response to SARS-CoV-2, is where the repertoires were released. The material from the prospective study consisted of cDNA or gDNA derived from T cells, B-cell-depleted T cells, or PBMCs. A de-identified subject ID, COVID-19 status, age in years and sex were almost always included in the sample metadata. The dataset comprised deeply sampled blood TCRbeta repertoires from subjects exposed to, actively infected with, or recovered from COVID-19. Where HLA class I and class II types were available, the types were taken from metadata supplied by the sample provider, not from assay-based typing. Samples came from the ongoing ImmuneRACE study (first 160 participants) plus 1,254 subjects from 6 global collaborators. Findings and caveats that apply to the study as a whole: How much clinical and demographic metadata was included differed by source and by participant, and the metadata was provided uncurated.

The germline V gene encodes CDR1 KGHSH and CDR2 LQKENI. V sheds 3 bases and J sheds 5 bases, leaving 14 bases between their ends. The CDR3 spans 14 residues, from the cysteine through the phenylalanine. The CDR3 DNA has 42 bases and is translated from base 1. Collaborating institutions collected whole blood in K2EDTA tubes following their own protocols. For TCRbeta analysis, collaborator samples were shipped as frozen whole blood, as isolated PBMCs, or as DNA extracted from either sample type. The immunoSEQ Assay, a bias-controlled multiplex PCR, was used to amplify TCRbeta CDR3 regions from genomic DNA. In the source study's methods: Within the assay, amplification of reference gene primers was used to estimate how many nucleated cells each sample contained. Sequence reads were collapsed and filtered to measure the absolute abundance of every unique TCRbeta CDR3 rearrangement. For each sample, productive Simpson clonality was calculated as the square root of Simpson's diversity index over productive rearrangements. TCRdb limited this immuneACCESS table to in-frame rearrangements with V and J called. A share of clones is missing; checked studies link under half to unresolved V genes, and the rest is unexplained. That table is the source of V, J and clone size, and D and trimming were worked out from the DNA. This sample comprises 65,000 to 75,000 clones, around 82% of them detected only once. Clones ranked in the top ten supply about 16% of the sample.

A word on this clone: The clone's antigen remains unknown. Per-nucleotide qualities are absent, and no much larger clonotype sits a single base away.

This receptor chain uses TRBV18 and TRBJ2-7, with TRBD1 as a weak D call on 6 bases. This TCR came from a human donor in a cohort sampled during active COVID-19. The material sequenced was peripheral blood. The CDR3 here reads CASSPLTGSHEQYF. The sequenced DNA: TGTGCCAGCTCACCTTTAACAGGGAGTCACGAGCAGTACTTC.